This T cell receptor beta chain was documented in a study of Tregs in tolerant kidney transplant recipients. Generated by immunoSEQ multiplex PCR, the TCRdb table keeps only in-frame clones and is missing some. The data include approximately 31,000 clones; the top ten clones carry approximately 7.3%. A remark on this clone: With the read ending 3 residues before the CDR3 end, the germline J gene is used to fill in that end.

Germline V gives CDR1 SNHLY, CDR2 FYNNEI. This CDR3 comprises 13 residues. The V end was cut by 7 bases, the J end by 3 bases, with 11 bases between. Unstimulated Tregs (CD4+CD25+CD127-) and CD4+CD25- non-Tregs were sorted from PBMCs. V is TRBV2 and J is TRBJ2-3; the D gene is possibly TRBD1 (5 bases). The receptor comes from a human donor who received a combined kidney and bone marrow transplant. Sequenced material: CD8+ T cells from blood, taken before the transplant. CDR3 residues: CASTEGVTDTQYF. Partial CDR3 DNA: TGTGCCAGCACCGAAGGGGTTACAGATACG.